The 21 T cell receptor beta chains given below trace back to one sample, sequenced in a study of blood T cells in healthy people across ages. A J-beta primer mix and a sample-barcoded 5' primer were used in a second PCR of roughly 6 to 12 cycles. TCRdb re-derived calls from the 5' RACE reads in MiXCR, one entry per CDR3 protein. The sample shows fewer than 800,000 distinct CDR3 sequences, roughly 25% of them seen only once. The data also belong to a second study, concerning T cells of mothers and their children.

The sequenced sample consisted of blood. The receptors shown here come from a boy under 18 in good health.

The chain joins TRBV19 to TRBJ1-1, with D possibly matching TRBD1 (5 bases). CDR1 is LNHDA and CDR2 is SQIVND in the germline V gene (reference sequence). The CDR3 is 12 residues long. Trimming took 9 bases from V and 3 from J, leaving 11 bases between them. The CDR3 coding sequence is TGTGCCAGCACTCGGGGGTACACTGAAGCTTTCTTT. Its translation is CASTRGYTEAFF.

The CDR3 DNA sequence: TGCGCCAGCAGCTTGGAAGGGGCCCTAACCCAGTGGGGCTACACCTTC. It codes for CASSLEGALTQWGYTF. This chain connects TRBV5-1 to TRBJ1-2; the D gene is possibly TRBD1 (5 bases). V lost 0 bases and J 8 bases, leaving 20 bases between the germline ends. The germline V gene has CDR1 SGHRS and CDR2 YFSETQ. The CDR3 consists of 16 residues.

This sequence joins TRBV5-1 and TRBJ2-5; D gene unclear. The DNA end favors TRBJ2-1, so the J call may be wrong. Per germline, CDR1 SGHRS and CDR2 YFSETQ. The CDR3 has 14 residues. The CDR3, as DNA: TGCGCCAGCAGTAAGTCGCGGTTATCCAATGAGCAGTTCTTC. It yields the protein CASSKSRLSNEQFF.

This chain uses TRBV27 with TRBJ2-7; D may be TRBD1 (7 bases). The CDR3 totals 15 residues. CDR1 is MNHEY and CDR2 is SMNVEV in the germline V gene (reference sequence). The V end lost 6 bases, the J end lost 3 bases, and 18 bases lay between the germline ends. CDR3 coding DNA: TGTGCCAGCAGACCAAACAGGGGACTCCTCTACGAGCAGTACTTC. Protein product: CASRPNRGLLYEQYF.

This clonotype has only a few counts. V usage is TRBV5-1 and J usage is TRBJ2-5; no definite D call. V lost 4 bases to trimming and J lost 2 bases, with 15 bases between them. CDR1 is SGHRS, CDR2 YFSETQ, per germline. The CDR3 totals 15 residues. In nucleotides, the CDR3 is TGCGCCAGCAGCCCCGTGGTCAGACTTCAAGAGACCCAGTACTTC. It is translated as CASSPVVRLQETQYF. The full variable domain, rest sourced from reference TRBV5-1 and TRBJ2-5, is KAGVTQTPRYLIKTRGQQVTLSCSPISGHRSVSWYQQTPGQGLQFLFEYFSETQRNKGNFPGRFSGRQFSNSRSEMNVSTLELGDSALYLCASSPVVRLQETQYFGPGTRLLVL.

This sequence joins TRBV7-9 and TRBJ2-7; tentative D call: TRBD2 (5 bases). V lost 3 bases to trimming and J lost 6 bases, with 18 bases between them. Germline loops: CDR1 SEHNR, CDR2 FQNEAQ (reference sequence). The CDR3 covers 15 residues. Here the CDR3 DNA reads TGTGCCAGCAGCTTTGCACCGGGGTTAAGACTCGAGCAGTACTTC. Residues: CASSFAPGLRLEQYF. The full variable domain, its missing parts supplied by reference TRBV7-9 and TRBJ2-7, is DTGVSQNPRHKITKRGQNVTFRCDPISEHNRLYWYRQTLGQGPEFLTYFQNEAQLEKSRLLSDRFSAERPKGSFSTLEIQRTEQGDSAMYLCASSFAPGLRLEQYFGPGTRLTVT.

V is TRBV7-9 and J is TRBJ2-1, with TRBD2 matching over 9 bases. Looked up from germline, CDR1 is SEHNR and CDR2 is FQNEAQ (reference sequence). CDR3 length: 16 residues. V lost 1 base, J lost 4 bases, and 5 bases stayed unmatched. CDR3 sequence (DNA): TGTGCCAGCAGCTTAGACCCAAGCGGGGGGTACAATGAGCAGTTCTTC. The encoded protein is CASSLDPSGGYNEQFF.

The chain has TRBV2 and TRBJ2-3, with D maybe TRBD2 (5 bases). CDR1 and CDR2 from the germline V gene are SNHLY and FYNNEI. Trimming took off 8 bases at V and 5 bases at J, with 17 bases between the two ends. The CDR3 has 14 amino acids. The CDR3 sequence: CASPREGREDTQYF. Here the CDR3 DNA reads TGTGCCAGCCCTCGTGAGGGAAGGGAAGATACGCAGTATTTT.

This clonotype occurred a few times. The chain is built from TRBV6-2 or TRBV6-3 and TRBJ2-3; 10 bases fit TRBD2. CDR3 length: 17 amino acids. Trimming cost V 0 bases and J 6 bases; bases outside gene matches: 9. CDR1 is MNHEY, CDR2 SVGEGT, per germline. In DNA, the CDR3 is TGTGCCAGCAGTTACTCGAAGCGGGGGGGTCACAGTGATACGCAGTATTTT. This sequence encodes CASSYSKRGGHSDTQYF.

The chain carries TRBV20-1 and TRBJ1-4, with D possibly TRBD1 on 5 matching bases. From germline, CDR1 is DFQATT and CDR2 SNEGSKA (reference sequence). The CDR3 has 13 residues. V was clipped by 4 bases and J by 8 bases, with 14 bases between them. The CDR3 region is CSAILAQGEKLFF. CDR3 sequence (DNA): TGCAGTGCTATTCTAGCCCAGGGCGAAAAACTGTTTTTT.

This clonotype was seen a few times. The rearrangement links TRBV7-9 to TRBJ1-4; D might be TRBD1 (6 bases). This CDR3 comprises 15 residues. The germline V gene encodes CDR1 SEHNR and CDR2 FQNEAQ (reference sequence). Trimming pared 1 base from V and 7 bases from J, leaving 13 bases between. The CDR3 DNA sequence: TGTGCCAGCAGCTTAGATGGGGGCGCGGGTGAAAAACTGTTTTTT. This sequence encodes CASSLDGGAGEKLFF.

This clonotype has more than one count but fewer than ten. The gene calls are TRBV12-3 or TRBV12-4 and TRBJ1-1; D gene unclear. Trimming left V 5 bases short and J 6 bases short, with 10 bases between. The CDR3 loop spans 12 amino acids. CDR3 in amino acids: CASSRVSPEAFF. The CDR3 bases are TGTGCCAGCAGTCGAGTTTCGCCTGAAGCTTTCTTT.

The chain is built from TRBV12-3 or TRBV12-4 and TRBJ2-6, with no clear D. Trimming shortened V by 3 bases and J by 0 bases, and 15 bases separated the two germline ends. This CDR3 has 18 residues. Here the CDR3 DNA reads TGTGCCAGCAGTTTTGGGCCAGGACCAGACTCTGGGGCCAACGTCCTGACTTTC. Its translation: CASSFGPGPDSGANVLTF.

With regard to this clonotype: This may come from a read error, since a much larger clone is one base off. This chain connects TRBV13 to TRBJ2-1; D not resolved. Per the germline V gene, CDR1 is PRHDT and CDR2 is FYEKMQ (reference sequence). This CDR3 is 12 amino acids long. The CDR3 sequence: CASSSTYNEKFF. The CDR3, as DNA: TGTGCCAGCAGCTCAACCTACAATGAGAAGTTCTTC.

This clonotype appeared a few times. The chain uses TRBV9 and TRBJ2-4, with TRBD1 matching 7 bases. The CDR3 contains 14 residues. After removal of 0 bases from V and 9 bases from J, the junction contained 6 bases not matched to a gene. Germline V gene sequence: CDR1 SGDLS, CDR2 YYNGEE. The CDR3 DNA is TGTGCCAGCAGCGTAGGGGACAGTATGTCCATTCAGTACTTC. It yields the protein CASSVGDSMSIQYF.

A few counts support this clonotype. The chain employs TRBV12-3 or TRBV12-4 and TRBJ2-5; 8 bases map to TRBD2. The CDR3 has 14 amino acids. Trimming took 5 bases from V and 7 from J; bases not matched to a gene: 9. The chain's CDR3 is CASSVSGLEGTQYF. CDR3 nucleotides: TGTGCCAGCAGTGTATCGGGACTAGAGGGGACCCAGTACTTC.

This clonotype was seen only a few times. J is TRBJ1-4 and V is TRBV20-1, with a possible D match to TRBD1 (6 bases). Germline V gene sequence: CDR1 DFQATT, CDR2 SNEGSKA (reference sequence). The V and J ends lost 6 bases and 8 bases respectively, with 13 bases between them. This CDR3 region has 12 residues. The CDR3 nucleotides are TGCAGTGCGAGACAGGAGCTAGAAAAACTGTTTTTT. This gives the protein CSARQELEKLFF.

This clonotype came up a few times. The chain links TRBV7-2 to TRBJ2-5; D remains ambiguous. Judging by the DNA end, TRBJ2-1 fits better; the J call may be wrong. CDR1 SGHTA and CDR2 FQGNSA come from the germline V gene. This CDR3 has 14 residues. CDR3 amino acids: CASSGQPLDNEQFF. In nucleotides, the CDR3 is TGTGCCAGCAGCGGCCAGCCCCTCGACAATGAGCAGTTCTTC.

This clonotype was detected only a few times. CDR3 amino acids: CASSQGPVSGNTIYF. DNA for the CDR3: TGCGCCAGCAGCCAAGGTCCGGTTTCTGGAAACACCATATATTTT. The V call is TRBV4-1, the J call TRBJ1-3; D remains unclear. Germline-derived CDR1 and CDR2 are MGHRA and YSYEKL. Trimming took 1 base from V and 1 from J, leaving 8 bases between them. The CDR3 extends over 15 amino acids.

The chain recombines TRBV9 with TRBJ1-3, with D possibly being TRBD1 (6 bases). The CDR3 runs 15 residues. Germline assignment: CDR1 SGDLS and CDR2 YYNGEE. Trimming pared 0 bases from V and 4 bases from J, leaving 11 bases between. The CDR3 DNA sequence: TGTGCCAGCAGCGTAGGAGCAGGGACAGGAAACACCATATATTTT. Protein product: CASSVGAGTGNTIYF.

CDR3 sequence: CASSVGEWRRETQYF. The CDR3 DNA is TGTGCCAGCAGCGTAGGAGAATGGCGACGAGAGACCCAGTACTTC. The chain combines TRBV9 with TRBJ2-1; the D is unclear. The last part of the DNA fits TRBJ2-5 better; the J call may be wrong. This CDR3 is built from 15 residues. The germline gives CDR1 SGDLS, CDR2 YYNGEE.